A single sample gave rise to the 26 T cell receptor beta chains below, sequenced in a study of blood T cells in healthy people across ages. Using a J-beta primer mix together with a sample-barcoded 5' primer, a second PCR was run for roughly 6 to 12 cycles. TCRdb processed the 5' RACE reads anew with MiXCR; each CDR3 protein has one entry. The repertoire holds about 1.4 million distinct CDR3 sequences, with roughly 64% as singletons. Sample: blood. These receptors were obtained from a man between 18 and 35 years old in good health.

V is TRBV7-9 and J is TRBJ2-1, with D possibly TRBD2 on 6 matching bases. The ends were cut back, 4 bases at V and 2 bases at J, with 15 bases in the middle. The CDR3 length is 16 residues. Germline V gene lookup returns CDR1 SEHNR and CDR2 FQNEAQ (reference sequence). CDR3 region: CASSSSYGGPYNEQFF. In DNA form, the CDR3 reads TGTGCCAGCAGCTCGTCCTACGGGGGACCCTACAATGAGCAGTTCTTC. Full variable domain (rest looked up from reference TRBV7-9 and TRBJ2-1): DTGVSQNPRHKITKRGQNVTFRCDPISEHNRLYWYRQTLGQGPEFLTYFQNEAQLEKSRLLSDRFSAERPKGSFSTLEIQRTEQGDSAMYLCASSSSYGGPYNEQFFGPGTRLTVL.

V usage is TRBV25-1 and J usage is TRBJ2-7; D is possibly TRBD2 (6 bases). V was cut by 4 bases and J by 7 bases, with 20 bases left in between. The CDR3 contains 15 residues. The germline gives CDR1 MGHDK, CDR2 SYGVNS. CDR3 coding DNA: TGTGCCAGCAGTGCCGAGGGCGGGCACCGGGAGGAGCAGTACTTC. Translated: CASSAEGGHREEQYF.

This chain joins TRBV4-3 and TRBJ1-2; D ambiguous. V lost 4 bases, J lost 3 bases, and 12 bases lay in between. The germline CDR1 and CDR2 sequences are LGHNA and YSLEER. The CDR3 runs to 14 residues. Written as DNA, the CDR3 is TGCGCCAGCAGCCTCCATGGCAGCTACTATGGCTACACCTTC. This encodes CASSLHGSYYGYTF.

This clonotype was counted a few times. The gene calls are TRBV7-9 and TRBJ2-1, with 14 positions matching TRBD2. The junction had 18 bases not matched to a gene; V was cut back by 5 bases and J by 9 bases. This CDR3 contains 19 residues. The germline gives CDR1 SEHNR, CDR2 FQNEAQ (reference sequence). This chain's CDR3 is CASSPGQEEPGTSGSEQFF. CDR3 coding DNA: TGTGCCAGCAGCCCCGGCCAGGAGGAGCCCGGGACTAGCGGGAGTGAGCAGTTCTTC. Full variable domain (outside the CDR3, taken from reference TRBV7-9 and TRBJ2-1): DTGVSQNPRHKITKRGQNVTFRCDPISEHNRLYWYRQTLGQGPEFLTYFQNEAQLEKSRLLSDRFSAERPKGSFSTLEIQRTEQGDSAMYLCASSPGQEEPGTSGSEQFFGPGTRLTVL.

The rearrangement uses TRBV6-2 or TRBV6-3 and TRBJ2-5, with TRBD2 matching 7 bases. The J call is doubtful: the DNA matches TRBJ2-7 better. Per the germline V gene, CDR1 is MNHEY and CDR2 is SVGEGT. The length of the CDR3 is 15 residues. The CDR3 reads CASSYQGGGAYEQYF. The DNA of the CDR3 is TGTGCCAGCAGTTACCAAGGCGGGGGAGCCTACGAGCAGTACTTC.

The chain is built from TRBV28 and TRBJ1-2; TRBD1 agrees at 9 bases. V shed 7 bases, J shed 10 bases, and the junction held 19 bases outside the gene matches. The germline gives CDR1 MDHEN, CDR2 SYDVKM. The CDR3 extends over 16 amino acids. The CDR3 DNA reads as TGTGCCAGCACAGTCCCGGGACAGGGAGCTGGAAATCTCTACACCTTC. Translating gives CASTVPGQGAGNLYTF.

J is TRBJ2-1 and V is TRBV2; TRBD2 matches 10 bases. From germline, CDR1 is SNHLY and CDR2 FYNNEI. The length of the CDR3 is 16 residues. Losses at the gene ends were 1 base for V and 2 bases for J; bases not matched to a gene: 2. Written as DNA, the CDR3 is TGTGCCAGCAGTGAAGAAGCGGGAGGGGCCTACAATGAGCAGTTCTTC. Amino acids: CASSEEAGGAYNEQFF.

The V and J genes are TRBV10-3 and TRBJ2-4; 10 nucleotides agree with TRBD1. The closer fit of TRBJ2-5 to the DNA end suggests the J call may be wrong. Germline V gene sequence: CDR1 ENHRY, CDR2 SYGVKD. CDR3 length: 13 amino acids. The CDR3 is CAISGDRGETQYF. In DNA, the CDR3 is TGTGCCATCAGTGGGGACAGGGGAGAGACCCAGTACTTC.

This clonotype showed up just a few times. The rearrangement joins TRBV4-1 to TRBJ2-1; 7 bases are a match to TRBD2. With V trimmed by 1 base and J by 4 bases, 7 bases remained unmatched. Germline V gene lookup returns CDR1 MGHRA and CDR2 YSYEKL. There are 16 residues in the CDR3. CDR3 in DNA: TGCGCCAGCAGCCAAGCAGGACTAGGGAGTTACAATGAGCAGTTCTTC. This sequence encodes CASSQAGLGSYNEQFF.

CDR3 sequence reads: CASSQGLAGPFGPDTQYF. CDR3 bases: TGTGCCAGCAGCCAAGGGCTAGCGGGTCCCTTCGGGCCAGATACGCAGTATTTT. This chain uses TRBV7-7 with TRBJ2-3, with 8 positions matching TRBD2. The CDR3 is 18 residues long. Germline CDR1 SSHAT, CDR2 FNYEAQ (reference sequence). Trimming cost V 5 bases and J 4 bases; bases outside gene matches: 17.

The rearrangement links TRBV28 to TRBJ1-4; 8 nucleotides match TRBD1. This CDR3 comprises 15 residues. Germline lookup yields CDR1 MDHEN and CDR2 SYDVKM. V shed 5 bases, J shed 8 bases, and the junction held 10 bases outside the gene matches. The CDR3 DNA reads as TGTGCCAGCAGTCCCACCGGGACAGGTGGCGAAAAACTGTTTTTT. The encoded protein is CASSPTGTGGEKLFF.

This chain connects TRBV6-4 to TRBJ2-7; D is unclear. Germline V CDR1 and CDR2: MRHNA, SNTAGT. This CDR3 is built from 10 residues. V was cut by 11 bases and J by 3 bases, with 8 bases left in between. CDR3 loop: CAGYNYEQYF. The CDR3 DNA sequence: TGTGCCGGCTACAACTACGAGCAGTACTTC.

This chain connects TRBV12-3 or TRBV12-4 to TRBJ1-2; D is undetermined. The CDR3 contains 12 residues. Trimming shortened V by 6 bases and J by 4 bases, and 9 bases separated the two germline ends. In DNA, the CDR3 is TGTGCCAGCAGCAACAGCTTCTATGGCTACACCTTC. Translating gives CASSNSFYGYTF.

Many counts were recorded for this clonotype. V is TRBV20-1 and J is TRBJ1-4; possibly TRBD1 for D (5 bases). From germline, CDR1 is DFQATT and CDR2 SNEGSKA (reference sequence). Trimming shortened V by 0 bases and J by 5 bases, and 13 bases separated the two germline ends. The CDR3 length is 15 residues. The CDR3 protein is CSARDVGRVNEKLFF. In DNA, the CDR3 is TGCAGTGCTAGAGATGTGGGCAGGGTGAATGAAAAACTGTTTTTT.

The rearrangement joins TRBV28 to TRBJ1-2; 8 bases are a match to TRBD1. This CDR3 has 16 amino acids. CDR1 is MDHEN and CDR2 is SYDVKM in the germline V gene. Losses at the gene ends were 3 bases for V and 7 bases for J; bases not matched to a gene: 13. This CDR3 reads CASSFPQGAGVGGYTF. The CDR3 nucleotides are TGTGCCAGCAGTTTCCCCCAGGGGGCTGGAGTCGGTGGCTACACCTTC.

The V gene is TRBV2, the J gene TRBJ2-1; D is undetermined. Between the trimmed V and J ends, which lost 5 bases and 0 bases, there was a span of 8 bases. The CDR3 has 14 residues. Germline assignment: CDR1 SNHLY and CDR2 FYNNEI. Here the CDR3 DNA reads TGTGCCAGCAGTAAGGTAGGCTCCTACAATGAGCAGTTCTTC. It yields the protein CASSKVGSYNEQFF.

Only one count was recorded for this clonotype. Sequence at one end of the junction differs from germline and may be a read error. The V call is TRBV4-2, the J call TRBJ2-5, with 13 bases identical to TRBD2. Germline V gives CDR1 LGHNA, CDR2 YNFKEQ. The CDR3 consists of 16 residues. CDR3 protein: CASNQTSGGAMETQYF. The CDR3 DNA sequence: TGTGCCAGCAACCAAACTAGCGGGGGGGCGATGGAGACCCAGTACTTC.

V gene TRBV29-1 combines with J gene TRBJ2-7; no clear D. Germline loops: CDR1 SQVTM, CDR2 ANQGSEA. The germline V and J ends were trimmed by 6 bases and 3 bases, with 9 bases remaining between them. This CDR3 has 11 residues. The chain's CDR3 is CSVHDFYEQYF. The CDR3, as DNA: TGCAGCGTCCATGACTTCTACGAGCAGTACTTC.

The V gene is TRBV10-2, the J gene TRBJ2-1; D possibly corresponds to TRBD1 (5 bases). V shed 6 bases and J shed 9 bases, with 12 bases lying between them. Germline V gene data show CDR1 as WSHSY and CDR2 as SAAADI. CDR3 size: 12 residues. The CDR3, as DNA: TGCGCCAGCAGCGACAGCCAGATTGAGCAGTTCTTC. Its translation: CASSDSQIEQFF.

The chain joins TRBV20-1 to TRBJ2-3; D is perhaps TRBD2 (6 bases). V dropped 5 bases and J dropped 0 bases, with 9 bases sitting between them. Germline-derived CDR1 and CDR2 are DFQATT and SNEGSKA (reference sequence). The CDR3 sequence is 13 residues long. The CDR3 bases are TGCAGTGCTGGGGGGATTAGCACAGATACGCAGTATTTT. Translation: CSAGGISTDTQYF.

The chain employs TRBV7-6 and TRBJ2-3; unclear D gene. Germline-derived CDR1 and CDR2 are SGHVS and FNYEAQ. The ends were cut back, 4 bases at V and 5 bases at J, with 10 bases in the middle. The length of the CDR3 is 13 residues. The CDR3 spells CASSWNARDTQYF. The CDR3 nucleotides are TGTGCCAGCAGCTGGAATGCGAGAGATACGCAGTATTTT.

V usage is TRBV2 and J usage is TRBJ2-3; D remains unclear. V gave up 3 bases and J gave up 2 bases, with 9 bases separating them. The CDR3 loop spans 14 amino acids. Germline CDR1 is SNHLY and CDR2 is FYNNEI. Written as DNA, the CDR3 is TGTGCCAGCAGTGATAACGTCTTCACAGATACGCAGTATTTT. The encoded protein is CASSDNVFTDTQYF. The whole variable domain, filled in from reference TRBV2 and TRBJ2-3, reads EPEVTQTPSHQVTQMGQEVILRCVPISNHLYFYWYRQILGQKVEFLVSFYNNEISEKSEIFDDQFSVERPDGSNFTLKIRSTKLEDSAMYFCASSDNVFTDTQYFGPGTRLTVL.

The V call is TRBV27, the J call TRBJ2-3; possible D gene TRBD1, 6 bases. Trimming pared 5 bases from V and 5 bases from J, leaving 11 bases between. Germline CDR1 reads MNHEY; CDR2 reads SMNVEV (reference sequence). The CDR3 totals 13 residues. CDR3 sequence reads: CASSAWTVDTQYF. DNA of the CDR3: TGTGCCAGCAGTGCATGGACAGTAGATACGCAGTATTTT.

This clonotype occurred a few times. This chain uses TRBV6-4 with TRBJ2-2; D gene uncertain. The V and J ends lost 6 bases and 3 bases respectively, with 11 bases between them. This CDR3 has 14 residues. CDR1 and CDR2 from the germline V gene are MRHNA and SNTAGT. As DNA, the CDR3 is TGTGCCAGCAGCCCTAACTCTGACACCGGGGAGCTGTTTTTT. This codes for CASSPNSDTGELFF.

The chain recombines TRBV20-1 with TRBJ2-7; 8 positions match TRBD1. The CDR3 covers 15 residues. V trimming: 1 base; J trimming: 3 bases; junction bases outside the gene matches: 8. The germline gives CDR1 DFQATT, CDR2 SNEGSKA (reference sequence). CDR3: CSARGGTGALYEQYF. In nucleotides, the CDR3 is TGCAGTGCTAGAGGTGGGACAGGAGCGCTCTACGAGCAGTACTTC.

CDR3 nucleotide sequence: TGTGCCAGCAGCGCGGGACAGGGGTTTCAGCCCCAGCATTTT. Its translation: CASSAGQGFQPQHF. V usage is TRBV9 and J usage is TRBJ1-5; 10 nucleotides agree with TRBD1. The CDR3 has 14 residues. The V segment lost 3 bases and the J segment 6 bases; nucleotides outside the gene matches: 3. CDR1 SGDLS and CDR2 YYNGEE come from the germline V gene.